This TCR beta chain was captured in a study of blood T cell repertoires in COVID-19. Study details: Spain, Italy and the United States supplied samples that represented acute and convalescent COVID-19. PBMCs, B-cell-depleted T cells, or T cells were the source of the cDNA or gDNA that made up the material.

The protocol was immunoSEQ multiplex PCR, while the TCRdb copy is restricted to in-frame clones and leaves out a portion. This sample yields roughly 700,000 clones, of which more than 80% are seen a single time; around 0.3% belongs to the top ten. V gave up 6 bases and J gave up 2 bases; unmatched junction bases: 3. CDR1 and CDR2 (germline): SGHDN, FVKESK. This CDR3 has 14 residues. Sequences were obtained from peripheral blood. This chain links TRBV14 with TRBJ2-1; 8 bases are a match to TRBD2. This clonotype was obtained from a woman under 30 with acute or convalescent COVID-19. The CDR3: CASRVSGAYNEQFF. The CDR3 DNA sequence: TGTGCCAGCAGGGTTAGCGGGGCCTACAATGAGCAGTTCTTC.